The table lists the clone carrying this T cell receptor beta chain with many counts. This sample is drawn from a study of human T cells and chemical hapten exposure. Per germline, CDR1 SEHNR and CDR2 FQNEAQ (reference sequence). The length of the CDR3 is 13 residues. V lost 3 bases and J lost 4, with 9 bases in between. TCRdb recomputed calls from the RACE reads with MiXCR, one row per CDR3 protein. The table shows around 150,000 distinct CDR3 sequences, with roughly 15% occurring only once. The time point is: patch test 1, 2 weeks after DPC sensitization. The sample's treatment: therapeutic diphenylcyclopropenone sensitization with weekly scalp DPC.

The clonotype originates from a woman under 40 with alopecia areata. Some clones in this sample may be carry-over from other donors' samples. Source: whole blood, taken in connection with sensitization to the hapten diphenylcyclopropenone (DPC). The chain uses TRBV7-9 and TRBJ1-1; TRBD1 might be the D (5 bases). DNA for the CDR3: TGTGCCAGCAGCTTCCGCGGGGGCACTGAAGCTTTCTTT. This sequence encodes CASSFRGGTEAFF.